This TCR beta chain was obtained from a study of blood T cells in healthy people across ages. Remarks on this clonotype: Antigen unknown. The junction shows a germline mismatch at one end, possibly a read error.

Through a sample-barcoded 5' primer and a J-beta primer mix, a second PCR was run for roughly 6 to 12 cycles. Every sample produced at least 2.5 million CDR3-containing paired-end reads. TCRdb re-called the 5' RACE reads with MiXCR, one entry per CDR3 protein. Here the sample spans approximately 400,000 distinct CDR3 sequences, roughly half being singletons. Germline-derived CDR1 and CDR2 are SGHNT and YENEEA. This CDR3 region has 15 residues. Study-wide results and caveats: Getting older went along with TCR beta diversity per million T cells dropping roughly linearly. One million T cells yielded diversity estimates that were considered underestimates.

The sequencing input was blood. The sequence derives from a man aged 60 to 75 in good health. The chain employs TRBV11-3 and TRBJ2-5, with no clear D. The J call is doubtful: the DNA matches TRBJ2-7 better. The CDR3 sequence is CTSSLRRGPQYEQYF. The CDR3 region has the DNA TGTACCAGCAGTCTCAGGCGCGGACCCCAATACGAGCAGTACTTC.